This TCR beta chain stems from a study of cytomegalovirus exposure and HLA in healthy donors. Study in general: Earlier, roughly 120 million unique TCR beta sequences were recovered from 200 million or so T cells by an analysis. Study observations and caveats: It was reported that the classifier diagnosed cytomegalovirus status with high specificity and sensitivity in both the original and validation cohorts. There were some V segments, including TRBV6-2 and TRBV6-3, excluded as indistinguishable. The records held CMV serostatus as the only immune exposure information.

In the case of this clone: No antigen is known for it.

Use of 60 Vbeta and 13 Jbeta primers characterized the PCR. Sequencing used immunoSEQ multiplex PCR; TCRdb keeps in-frame clones, though not all of them. The profile shows over 85,000 clones, roughly three quarters of them singletons. From germline, CDR1 is MNHEY and CDR2 SMNVEV (reference sequence). V shed 1 base and J shed 0 bases, with 7 bases lying between them. The CDR3 is made up of 16 amino acids. Sequenced: PBMCs. The chain couples TRBV27 to TRBJ2-6; D unresolved. The TCR originated in a female donor in good health and CMV-seronegative. CDR3 coding DNA: TGTGCCAGCAGTTTATGGGCCAGCTCTGGGGCCAACGTCCTGACTTTC. This codes for CASSLWASSGANVLTF.